This TCR beta chain was documented in a study of Ad26.COV2.S vaccination and SARS-CoV-2 variants. As to treatment: approximately 18 received Ad26.COV2.S at low or high dose, single or two shots; five or six received placebo; per-sample allocation not given. The samples date from day 63 after the first vaccine or placebo injection. The protocol was immunoSEQ multiplex PCR, while the TCRdb copy is restricted to in-frame clones and leaves out a portion. This table holds about 680,000 clones, 89% found once. V shed 7 bases and J shed 5 bases, with 19 bases lying between them. Looked up from germline, CDR1 is SGHRS and CDR2 is YFSETQ. CDR3 length: 14 amino acids.

This specimen consisted of peripheral blood, obtained in a trial of Ad26.COV2.S vaccine versus placebo. The chain links TRBV5-1 to TRBJ2-7, with D tentatively TRBD1 (6 bases). The TCR sequence derives from a person between 18 and 59 years old who received the Ad26.COV2.S COVID-19 vaccine or a placebo. The CDR3 reads CASVQQQGSHEQYF. In DNA form, the CDR3 reads TGCGCCAGCGTTCAACAGCAGGGGTCCCACGAGCAGTACTTC.